The 32 T cell receptor beta chains below all came from one sample that was sequenced in a study of tumor-infiltrating lymphocytes in localized non-small cell lung cancer. Sequencing used immunoSEQ multiplex PCR; TCRdb keeps in-frame clones, though not all of them. The sample yields about 16,000 clones, roughly three quarters seen once. The specimen sequenced was lung tumor tissue. These receptors were taken from a human donor with non-small cell lung cancer.

The chain uses TRBV5-1 and TRBJ2-1; D uncertain. Germline V gene lookup returns CDR1 SGHRS and CDR2 YFSETQ. V was pared by 4 bases and J by 7 bases, with 9 bases between. CDR3 size: 12 residues. The CDR3 coding sequence is TGCGCCAGCAGCACCCAGAAGAATGAGCAGTTCTTC. Protein sequence: CASSTQKNEQFF.

CDR3 amino acids: CASRPRGITYNEQFF. The CDR3 nucleotides read TGTGCCAGTCGCCCCAGGGGAATCACCTACAATGAGCAGTTCTTC. The chain combines TRBV19 with TRBJ2-1; D perhaps matches TRBD1 (6 bases). CDR1 is LNHDA and CDR2 is SQIVND in the germline V gene (reference sequence). Trimming pared 8 bases from V and 2 bases from J, leaving 16 bases between. CDR3 size: 15 residues.

V gene TRBV7-2 combines with J gene TRBJ2-7; 10 nucleotides match TRBD1. Trimming at V came to 3 bases and at J to 7 bases, leaving 9 bases not matched to a gene. CDR3 length: 15 amino acids. The V gene's germline CDR1 is SGHTA and CDR2 FQGNSA. In nucleotides, the CDR3 is TGTGCCAGCAGCTTTCGGGGGGACAGGGGAAGGGAGCAGTACTTC. This translates into CASSFRGDRGREQYF. Full variable domain (remainder filled in from reference TRBV7-2 and TRBJ2-7): GAGVSQSPSNKVTEKGKDVELRCDPISGHTALYWYRQSLGQGLEFLIYFQGNSAPDKSGLPSDRFSAERTGGSVSTLTIQRTQQEDSAVYLCASSFRGDRGREQYFGPGTRLTVT.

The chain has TRBV29-1 and TRBJ2-7; D is ambiguous. V lost 5 bases, J lost 0 bases, and 8 bases lay in between. This CDR3 is 12 amino acids long. The V gene's germline CDR1 is SQVTM and CDR2 ANQGSEA. CDR3 amino acids: CSVTSSSYEQYF. CDR3 sequence (DNA): TGCAGCGTTACGTCCAGCTCCTACGAGCAGTACTTC.

The CDR3 here is CATEGPSGANVLTF. In nucleotides, the CDR3 is TGTGCCACCGAAGGCCCCTCTGGGGCCAACGTCCTGACTTTC. The chain employs TRBV28 and TRBJ2-6; D is unresolved. V was pared by 10 bases and J by 0 bases, with 10 bases between. This CDR3 has 14 amino acids. CDR1 and CDR2 from the germline V gene are MDHEN and SYDVKM.

The J gene is TRBJ2-7, the V gene TRBV6-6, with D perhaps matching TRBD1 (5 bases). The germline V gene encodes CDR1 MNHNY and CDR2 SVGAGI (reference sequence). CDR3 length: 12 residues. With 10 bases removed from V and 3 bases from J, the gap between germline ends came to 13 bases. The CDR3 protein is CAMAGHDYEQYF. CDR3 DNA sequence: TGTGCCATGGCAGGGCATGACTACGAGCAGTACTTC.

The chain carries TRBV11-2 and TRBJ1-5; D gene uncertain. Trimming removed 0 bases from V and 0 bases from J, with 3 bases in between. This CDR3 has 14 amino acids. Germline lookup yields CDR1 SGHAT and CDR2 FQNNGV. The CDR3 DNA reads TGTGCCAGCAGCTTAGATCATAGCAATCAGCCCCAGCATTTT. It encodes CASSLDHSNQPQHF.

This clone came up a few times. This chain connects TRBV6-5 to TRBJ2-2, with D perhaps TRBD2 (5 bases). Germline CDR1 reads MNHEY; CDR2 reads SVGAGI. V was shortened by 6 bases and J by 7 bases, with 12 bases between the two germline ends. This CDR3 has 13 amino acids. This CDR3 reads CASSPGWGGELFF. DNA for the CDR3: TGTGCCAGCAGCCCGGGGTGGGGCGGGGAGCTGTTTTTT.

This chain connects TRBV5-1 to TRBJ1-5, with D possibly being TRBD1 (5 bases). CDR1 and CDR2 from the germline V gene are SGHRS and YFSETQ. The CDR3 covers 15 residues. With 0 bases removed from V and 4 bases from J, the gap between germline ends came to 11 bases. As DNA, the CDR3 is TGCGCCAGCAGCTTGGGCGGGGGTGAGAATCAGCCCCAGCATTTT. As protein: CASSLGGGENQPQHF.

The chain uses TRBV15 and TRBJ2-4; D assignment may be TRBD1 or TRBD2 (5 bases each). Germline loops: CDR1 LNHNV, CDR2 YYDKDF (reference sequence). Trimming removed 4 bases at V and 9 bases at J, with 10 bases between. This CDR3 contains 12 residues. The CDR3 here is CATSNGTGIQYF. CDR3 nucleotide sequence: TGTGCCACCAGCAACGGGACCGGCATTCAGTACTTC. Full variable domain (missing parts from reference TRBV15 and TRBJ2-4): DAMVIQNPRYQVTQFGKPVTLSCSQTLNHNVMYWYQQKSSQAPKLLFHYYDKDFNNEADTPDNFQSRRPNTSFCFLDIRSPGLGDTAMYLCATSNGTGIQYFGAGTRLSVL.

The chain links TRBV5-8 to TRBJ1-5; TRBD1 aligns across 9 bases. The CDR3 runs 16 residues. V gave up 2 bases and J gave up 2 bases; unmatched junction bases: 5. In germline, CDR1 is SGHTS, CDR2 YDEGEE. The CDR3 spells CASSLGTGYGNQPQHF. The CDR3 nucleotides are TGTGCCAGCAGCTTAGGGACAGGGTACGGCAATCAGCCCCAGCATTTT.

The sample holds one count of this clone. V is TRBV14 and J is TRBJ2-2; either TRBD1 or TRBD2 may fit D (5 bases each). Germline CDR1 SGHDN, CDR2 FVKESK. V gave up 1 base and J gave up 9 bases, with 9 bases separating them. This CDR3 comprises 13 residues. The CDR3 nucleotides are TGTGCCAGCAGCCAAGTTAGGGACCGGGAGCTGTTTTTT. Translating it yields CASSQVRDRELFF.

V is TRBV14 and J is TRBJ2-1; D not resolved. With 2 bases removed from V and 2 bases from J, the gap between germline ends came to 13 bases. The CDR3 has 16 amino acids. Germline CDR1 and CDR2: SGHDN and FVKESK. The CDR3 sequence: CASSQSHRGPYNEQFF. As DNA, the CDR3 is TGTGCCAGCAGCCAAAGTCACCGAGGCCCCTACAATGAGCAGTTCTTC. The complete variable domain, with remaining parts taken from reference TRBV14 and TRBJ2-1, reads EAGVTQFPSHSVIEKGQTVTLRCDPISGHDNLYWYRRVMGKEIKFLLHFVKESKQDESGMPNNRFLAERTGGTYSTLKVQPAELEDSGVYFCASSQSHRGPYNEQFFGPGTRLTVL.

The V gene is TRBV9, the J gene TRBJ2-1; D is ambiguous. The germline V gene encodes CDR1 SGDLS and CDR2 YYNGEE. This CDR3 contains 12 residues. Trimming shortened V by 0 bases and J by 10 bases, and 8 bases separated the two germline ends. Here the CDR3 DNA reads TGTGCCAGCAGCGTAGATGTTGGCGAGCAGTTCTTC. Translating gives CASSVDVGEQFF.

This chain uses TRBV19 with TRBJ1-5; TRBD1 aligns across 9 bases. The CDR3 spans 14 residues. The V and J ends lost 5 bases and 5 bases, in that order; junction bases with no gene match: 4. Germline V gene data show CDR1 as LNHDA and CDR2 as SQIVND (reference sequence). The CDR3 here is CASSVRQGDQPQHF. The CDR3 coding sequence is TGTGCCAGTAGTGTGAGACAGGGGGATCAGCCCCAGCATTTT. The full variable domain, rest sourced from reference TRBV19 and TRBJ1-5, is DGGITQSPKYLFRKEGQNVTLSCEQNLNHDAMYWYRQDPGQGLRLIYYSQIVNDFQKGDIAEGYSVSREKKESFPLTVTSAQKNPTAFYLCASSVRQGDQPQHFGDGTRLSIL.

This chain connects TRBV7-2 to TRBJ2-3, with TRBD2 as a possible D gene (5 bases). This CDR3 spans 15 amino acids. In germline, CDR1 is SGHTA, CDR2 FQGNSA. Trimming took off 5 bases at V and 1 base at J, with 13 bases between the two ends. In DNA, the CDR3 is TGTGCCAGCAGCCCGACGGGGTTGGGCACAGATACGCAGTATTTT. This translates into CASSPTGLGTDTQYF.

A word on this clone: One end of the junction varies from germline; a read error may be responsible. This chain joins TRBV20-1 and TRBJ1-2, with D maybe TRBD1 (5 bases). Looked up from germline, CDR1 is DFQATT and CDR2 is SNEGSKA (reference sequence). This CDR3 spans 8 amino acids. CDR3 protein: CGAGDYTF. The CDR3 nucleotides read TGTGGGGCCGGTGACTACACCTTC.

V usage is TRBV7-2 and J usage is TRBJ2-7; 11 bases align to TRBD2. Germline loops: CDR1 SGHTA, CDR2 FQGNSA. V gave up 3 bases and J gave up 4 bases; unmatched junction bases: 2. The CDR3 length is 14 residues. CDR3 in DNA: TGTGCCAGCAGCTTCCGGACTAGCGGGTACGAGCAGTACTTC. Residues: CASSFRTSGYEQYF.

The chain links TRBV7-8 to TRBJ2-5; 10 bases fit TRBD2. The germline V gene has CDR1 SGHVS and CDR2 FQNEAQ. The CDR3 is 18 amino acids. With 2 bases clipped from V and 5 bases from J, the junction kept 14 bases outside the gene matches. The chain's CDR3 is CASSLPLGERGGFETQYF. The CDR3 DNA sequence: TGTGCCAGCAGCTTACCCCTCGGCGAGCGGGGGGGCTTCGAGACCCAGTACTTC. Variable domain in full (rest from reference TRBV7-8 and TRBJ2-5): GAGVSQSPRYKVAKRGQDVALRCDPISGHVSLFWYQQALGQGPEFLTYFQNEAQLDKSGLPSDRFFAERPEGSVSTLKIQRTQQEDSAVYLCASSLPLGERGGFETQYFGPGTRLLVL.

The genes are TRBV5-1 and TRBJ2-5; possible D gene TRBD1, 6 bases. The CDR3 is 13 amino acids. With 2 bases removed from V and 2 bases from J, the gap between germline ends came to 7 bases. Germline V gene sequence: CDR1 SGHRS, CDR2 YFSETQ. The CDR3 DNA is TGCGCCAGCAGCTTAGGACAGCAAGAGACCCAGTACTTC. It encodes CASSLGQQETQYF.

This clone has more than one count but fewer than ten. The V gene is TRBV28, the J gene TRBJ2-2; the D is unclear. The CDR3 contains 15 residues. The germline V gene encodes CDR1 MDHEN and CDR2 SYDVKM. Trimming removed 4 bases at V and 0 bases at J, with 9 bases between. The CDR3 DNA reads as TGTGCCAGCAGTTCCCCTGGGACGAACACCGGGGAGCTGTTTTTT. It is translated as CASSSPGTNTGELFF. Full variable domain (remainder filled in from reference TRBV28 and TRBJ2-2): DVKVTQSSRYLVKRTGEKVFLECVQDMDHENMFWYRQDPGLGLRLIYFSYDVKMKEKGDIPEGYSVSREKKERFSLILESASTNQTSMYLCASSSPGTNTGELFFGEGSRLTVL.

The chain couples TRBV9 to TRBJ2-7, with D possibly being TRBD2 (7 bases). The germline V gene encodes CDR1 SGDLS and CDR2 YYNGEE. The V end was cut by 2 bases, the J end by 0 bases, with 9 bases between. The CDR3 consists of 14 residues. The CDR3 bases are TGTGCCAGCAGCGTGGGGGGGCCCTCCTACGAGCAGTACTTC. Translated: CASSVGGPSYEQYF.

A few counts support this clone. This sequence joins TRBV5-8 and TRBJ2-6; no definite D call. CDR3 length equals 14 residues. Trimming pared 2 bases from V and 2 bases from J, leaving 5 bases between. Germline loops: CDR1 SGHTS, CDR2 YDEGEE. The CDR3 region is CASSFSAGANVLTF. The CDR3 DNA sequence: TGTGCCAGCAGCTTCTCGGCTGGGGCCAACGTCCTGACTTTC.

V and J are TRBV7-8 and TRBJ1-2; D gene unclear. CDR1 and CDR2 (germline): SGHVS, FQNEAQ. Deletions cut 1 base from V and 0 bases from J, with 15 bases between. The CDR3 runs to 17 residues. This CDR3 is CASSLGVGLVANYGYTF. The CDR3 DNA sequence: TGTGCCAGCAGCTTAGGGGTAGGACTCGTAGCTAACTATGGCTACACCTTC.

This clone was seen just once. The chain has TRBV11-2 and TRBJ2-3; the D is unclear. This CDR3 has 12 residues. Trimming shortened V by 5 bases and J by 3 bases, and 6 bases separated the two germline ends. Per the germline V gene, CDR1 is SGHAT and CDR2 is FQNNGV. CDR3 protein: CASSLYTDTQYF. The CDR3 DNA reads as TGTGCCAGCAGCCTGTATACAGATACGCAGTATTTT.

The V gene is TRBV12-5, the J gene TRBJ1-2; D possibly corresponds to TRBD1 (5 bases). Germline V gene lookup returns CDR1 LGHNT and CDR2 FRNRAP. This CDR3 has 14 residues. Trimming left V 3 bases short and J 2 bases short, with 10 bases between. The CDR3 nucleotides read TGTGCTAGTGGTTTCTCGGGGGGGAACTATGGCTACACCTTC. Its protein product is CASGFSGGNYGYTF.

The chain employs TRBV4-1 and TRBJ2-6; D not resolved. With 3 bases removed from V and 6 bases from J, the gap between germline ends came to 6 bases. The germline CDR1 and CDR2 sequences are MGHRA and YSYEKL. The CDR3 is made up of 13 amino acids. CDR3 loop: CASSHQEANVLTF. The CDR3 bases are TGCGCCAGCAGCCATCAAGAGGCCAACGTCCTGACTTTC.

The rearrangement links TRBV27 to TRBJ1-3, with D unclear. CDR3 length: 12 residues. Germline loops: CDR1 MNHEY, CDR2 SMNVEV (reference sequence). V was clipped by 3 bases and J by 8 bases, with 8 bases between them. The CDR3 region is CASSLIRDTIYF. The CDR3 nucleotides are TGTGCCAGCAGTTTGATAAGAGACACCATATATTTT.

The chain recombines TRBV19 with TRBJ1-1; possible D gene TRBD1, 6 bases. Germline CDR1 and CDR2: LNHDA and SQIVND (reference sequence). The CDR3 totals 14 residues. The ends were cut back, 3 bases at V and 7 bases at J, with 15 bases in the middle. In DNA form, the CDR3 reads TGTGCCAGTAGTATGATGACAGGCAATGGTGAAGCTTTCTTT. Protein: CASSMMTGNGEAFF.

The CDR3, as DNA: TGTGCCAGCAGCTCCACTAGCGGGACGGGCAATGAGCAGTTCTTC. It translates to CASSSTSGTGNEQFF. The gene calls are TRBV7-2 and TRBJ2-1; 10 bases align to TRBD2. The CDR3 has 15 residues. The ends lost 4 bases at V and 6 bases at J; junction bases unmatched: 6. CDR1 and CDR2 (germline): SGHTA, FQGNSA.

The rearrangement uses TRBV5-1 and TRBJ1-4; TRBD1 matches at 7 bases. CDR1 and CDR2 (germline): SGHRS, YFSETQ. V dropped 2 bases and J dropped 0; count of bases not matched to a gene: 1. The CDR3 loop spans 15 amino acids. The DNA for the CDR3 is TGCGCCAGCAGCTTCCAGGGGGCAACTAATGAAAAACTGTTTTTT. It translates to CASSFQGATNEKLFF.

This clone was recorded once. The chain employs TRBV6-6 and TRBJ2-7; tentatively, D is TRBD2 (7 bases). This CDR3 contains 15 residues. V lost 0 bases to trimming and J lost 2 bases, with 11 bases between them. Per germline, CDR1 MNHNY and CDR2 SVGAGI (reference sequence). This CDR3 reads CASSYSRGLTYEQYF. In DNA form, the CDR3 reads TGTGCCAGCAGTTACTCGCGGGGGCTCACCTACGAGCAGTACTTC.